Below, 22 T cell receptor beta chains from the same sample are listed, as sequenced in a study of T cell responses to AZD1222 COVID-19 vaccine. TCRdb's copy holds only in-frame clones and misses some; the assay was immunoSEQ multiplex PCR. The repertoire holds around 150,000 clones, with approximately 90% as singletons. Source: peripheral blood, taken 28 days after the second AZD1222 dose. These receptors were obtained from an adult who received the AZD1222 COVID-19 vaccine.

The chain has TRBV4-1 and TRBJ1-4, with a weak D call TRBD1 (5 bases). CDR1 MGHRA and CDR2 YSYEKL come from the germline V gene. The CDR3 sequence is 17 residues long. Trimming took off 4 bases at V and 3 bases at J, with 18 bases between the two ends. The CDR3 sequence: CASSPWGLRVPNEKLFF. The CDR3 DNA reads as TGCGCCAGCAGCCCCTGGGGCCTTAGGGTACCTAATGAAAAACTGTTTTTT.

V and J are TRBV18 and TRBJ2-7; 9 bases line up with TRBD1. Trimming took 1 base from V and 2 from J; bases not matched to a gene: 3. The CDR3 is 15 residues long. Per the germline V gene, CDR1 is KGHSH and CDR2 is LQKENI. In DNA form, the CDR3 reads TGTGCCAGCTCACCACAGGGACAGGGTACCTACGAGCAGTACTTC. It codes for CASSPQGQGTYEQYF.

With regard to this clone: The sample holds other DNA sequences that translate to the same CDR3. The chain links TRBV7-6 to TRBJ1-2; TRBD1 is a possible D gene (5 bases). The CDR3 totals 13 residues. Trimming shortened V by 1 base and J by 8 bases, and 11 bases separated the two germline ends. Germline V lookup: CDR1 SGHVS, CDR2 FNYEAQ. CDR3 protein: CASSLGGRYGYTF. The CDR3 nucleotides are TGTGCCAGCAGCTTAGGGGGCCGTTACGGCTACACCTTC.

Turning to this clone: Other DNA sequences in the sample encode the same CDR3. V and J are TRBV4-1 and TRBJ1-2; 8 bases fit TRBD1. Germline V gene data show CDR1 as MGHRA and CDR2 as YSYEKL. The CDR3 totals 15 residues. The ends lost 0 bases at V and 4 bases at J; junction bases unmatched: 4. DNA of the CDR3: TGCGCCAGCAGCCAAGACGGGACAGGACTCTATGGCTACACCTTC. Translating gives CASSQDGTGLYGYTF.

This chain joins TRBV4-1 and TRBJ2-3, with D perhaps TRBD2 (6 bases). V was shortened by 1 base and J by 2 bases, with 16 bases between the two germline ends. The CDR3 consists of 17 residues. Germline V lookup: CDR1 MGHRA, CDR2 YSYEKL. The CDR3, as DNA: TGCGCCAGCAGCCAAGGGTGGGGGGTAGCCCTCACAGATACGCAGTATTTT. Translation gives CASSQGWGVALTDTQYF.

This sequence joins TRBV12-3 or TRBV12-4 and TRBJ1-1; a weak D match, TRBD1 (6 bases). The V gene lost 10 bases and the J gene lost 3 bases, with 15 bases spanning the gap. The CDR3 sequence is 13 residues long. The DNA for the CDR3 is TGTGCCACCAAGATAGGGGGGTACACTGAAGCTTTCTTT. Translating gives CATKIGGYTEAFF.

The chain uses TRBV18 and TRBJ2-2; the D gene is possibly TRBD2 (6 bases). This CDR3 has 15 amino acids. Germline assignment: CDR1 KGHSH and CDR2 LQKENI. V gave up 1 base and J gave up 4 bases, with 10 bases separating them. The CDR3 is CASSPLQGGTGELFF. The CDR3, as DNA: TGTGCCAGCTCACCACTTCAGGGAGGCACCGGGGAGCTGTTTTTT.

The chain carries TRBV10-2 and TRBJ2-2, with 8 bases fitting TRBD2. Trimming cost V 8 bases and J 5 bases; bases outside gene matches: 7. The CDR3 extends over 14 amino acids. CDR1 WSHSY and CDR2 SAAADI come from the germline V gene. This chain's CDR3 is CASVSGVGTGELFF. CDR3 DNA: TGCGCCAGCGTTAGCGGGGTCGGGACCGGGGAGCTGTTTTTT.

This chain links TRBV6-5 with TRBJ2-5; D not resolved. This CDR3 comprises 11 residues. The germline V and J ends were trimmed by 8 bases and 5 bases, with 9 bases remaining between them. Per the germline V gene, CDR1 is MNHEY and CDR2 is SVGAGI. In nucleotides, the CDR3 is TGTGCCAGCGGATTCGTGGAGACCCAGTACTTC. It is translated as CASGFVETQYF.

The chain is built from TRBV12-3 or TRBV12-4 and TRBJ1-2; 8 nucleotides match TRBD1. The V gene end was trimmed by 3 bases and the J gene end by 9 bases; junction bases not matched to a gene: 6. The CDR3 is 13 amino acids. The CDR3 is CASSLGQAGRYTF. The CDR3 nucleotides read TGTGCCAGCAGTTTGGGACAGGCTGGTCGCTACACCTTC.

V gene TRBV5-1 combines with J gene TRBJ1-3; D unresolved. This CDR3 spans 16 amino acids. Trimming removed 1 base at V and 4 bases at J, with 15 bases between. CDR1 and CDR2 (germline): SGHRS, YFSETQ. The CDR3 here is CASSLTWSDTGNTIYF. Here the CDR3 DNA reads TGCGCCAGCAGCTTGACTTGGAGCGACACGGGAAACACCATATATTTT.

The CDR3 is CASSYRPNTGELFF. The CDR3 nucleotides are TGTGCCAGCAGTTACAGACCTAACACCGGGGAGCTGTTTTTT. J is TRBJ2-2 and V is TRBV6-5; no definite D call. The CDR3 contains 14 residues. Germline V gene data show CDR1 as MNHEY and CDR2 as SVGAGI. V shed 2 bases and J shed 2 bases, with 6 bases lying between them.

The J gene is TRBJ1-3, the V gene TRBV6-6; 10 positions agree with TRBD1. Losses at the gene ends were 2 bases for V and 3 bases for J; bases not matched to a gene: 4. Germline CDR1 is MNHNY and CDR2 is SVGAGI (reference sequence). The CDR3 extends over 16 amino acids. Here the CDR3 reads CASSYHRDRGGNTIYF. CDR3 DNA: TGTGCCAGCAGTTACCACCGGGACAGGGGTGGAAACACCATATATTTT.

This clone was seen only once. The gene calls are TRBV5-1 and TRBJ2-2; TRBD2 matches 12 bases. Looked up from germline, CDR1 is SGHRS and CDR2 is YFSETQ. This CDR3 is 17 amino acids long. V shed 4 bases and J 2 bases; nucleotides not matched to a gene: 6. The CDR3 protein is CASSGGLAGRNTGELFF. The DNA for the CDR3 is TGCGCCAGCAGCGGAGGACTAGCGGGGAGAAACACCGGGGAGCTGTTTTTT.

The sample holds one count of this clone. The chain couples TRBV5-4 to TRBJ1-2; weak D call: TRBD1 (6 bases). The CDR3 extends over 14 amino acids. Germline lookup yields CDR1 SGHNT and CDR2 YYREEE (reference sequence). V shed 2 bases and J shed 6 bases, with 14 bases lying between them. CDR3 protein: CASSFGGREDGYTF. The CDR3 DNA follows: TGTGCCAGCAGCTTCGGGGGCAGGGAGGATGGCTACACCTTC.

As DNA, the CDR3 is TGTGCCAGCAGCTTAAGCCGGGTAAACACTGAAGCTTTCTTT. It encodes CASSLSRVNTEAFF. The rearrangement links TRBV5-5 to TRBJ1-1; no clear D. This CDR3 is built from 14 residues. V lost 2 bases and J lost 2, with 10 bases in between. From germline, CDR1 is SGHKS and CDR2 YYEKEE (reference sequence).

J is TRBJ1-5 and V is TRBV7-8; 9 nucleotides align to TRBD1. J lost 6 bases, V lost 5 bases, and 14 bases had no gene match. Germline-derived CDR1 and CDR2 are SGHVS and FQNEAQ. The CDR3 consists of 17 residues. Here the CDR3 DNA reads TGTGCCAGCAGCCGTTTCCCGTGGACAGGGGCAGTTCAGCCCCAGCATTTT. The encoded protein is CASSRFPWTGAVQPQHF.

The chain links TRBV19 to TRBJ1-2; D possibly corresponds to TRBD1 (6 bases). Per the germline V gene, CDR1 is LNHDA and CDR2 is SQIVND (reference sequence). The CDR3 sequence is 16 residues long. V lost 9 bases and J 8 bases, leaving 28 bases between the germline ends. The CDR3 sequence is CASSSPLISFGGGYTF. DNA of the CDR3: TGTGCCAGCTCATCACCTCTAATTTCTTTTGGGGGCGGCTACACCTTC.

This clone was seen a single time. J is TRBJ1-2 and V is TRBV13; 7 bases are a match to TRBD1. The CDR3 contains 15 residues. CDR1 and CDR2 from the germline V gene are PRHDT and FYEKMQ (reference sequence). Losses at the gene ends were 4 bases for V and 5 bases for J; bases not matched to a gene: 10. The CDR3 bases are TGTGCCAGCAGCTACCGGGACAGAGAGTCGTATGGCTACACCTTC. Protein sequence: CASSYRDRESYGYTF.

The chain recombines TRBV9 with TRBJ2-2, with 11 bases that match TRBD2. Germline CDR1 reads SGDLS; CDR2 reads YYNGEE. Unmatched junction bases numbered 3, after V lost 1 base and J lost 1 base. The CDR3 length is 17 residues. The CDR3 DNA sequence: TGTGCCAGCAGCGTACTAGCGGGGGGAATGAACACCGGGGAGCTGTTTTTT. This codes for CASSVLAGGMNTGELFF.

The chain is built from TRBV3-1 (or the pseudogene TRBV3-2) and TRBJ1-3; unclear D gene. Per the germline V gene, CDR1 is LGHDT and CDR2 is YNNKEL (reference sequence). The CDR3 has 16 residues. The germline V and J ends were trimmed by 3 bases and 0 bases, with 12 bases remaining between them. The CDR3 region has the DNA TGTGCCAGCAGCCAGGACCGTGGGAACTCTGGAAACACCATATATTTT. This encodes CASSQDRGNSGNTIYF.

The rearrangement joins TRBV5-4 to TRBJ1-1; D unresolved. Trimming took 0 bases from V and 8 from J, leaving 8 bases between them. Germline CDR1 and CDR2: SGHNT and YYREEE (reference sequence). There are 12 residues in the CDR3. The CDR3, as DNA: TGTGCCAGCAGCTTGGGGGGTAGGGAAGCTTTCTTT. Translation: CASSLGGREAFF. Supplemented by reference TRBV5-4 and TRBJ1-1, the full variable domain reads ETGVTQSPTHLIKTRGQQVTLRCSSQSGHNTVSWYQQALGQGPQFIFQYYREEENGRGNFPPRFSGLQFPNYSSELNVNALELDDSALYLCASSLGGREAFFGQGTRLTVV.